The 21 T cell receptor beta chains given below trace back to one sample, sequenced in a study of shared T cell receptors in the human thymus. Libraries were prepared by immunoSEQ multiplex PCR; TCRdb keeps only in-frame clonotypes and omits some of them. The sample contains 700,000 or so clones, approximately 83% of which appear only once. The same data also contributed to another study, on human thymus T cells.

Sequencing was performed on thymocytes. The origin of the receptors is a girl under two years old with a congenital heart defect.

J is TRBJ1-6 and V is TRBV4-1; TRBD1 might be the D (5 bases). This CDR3 comprises 17 residues. The germline V and J ends were trimmed by 0 bases and 12 bases, with 21 bases remaining between them. Germline V CDR1 and CDR2: MGHRA, YSYEKL. The CDR3 protein is CASSQDTAAGPKKPLHF. As DNA, the CDR3 is TGCGCCAGCAGCCAAGATACAGCAGCGGGGCCTAAAAAACCCCTCCACTTT.

A single count supports this clone. In DNA, the CDR3 is TGTGCCAGCAGAACCCGCCTAGCGGGGGGTACTAATCGAGATACGCAGTATTTT. It encodes CASRTRLAGGTNRDTQYF. V gene TRBV28 combines with J gene TRBJ2-3, with 11 bases that match TRBD2. This CDR3 is built from 18 residues. Trimming removed 6 bases from V and 5 bases from J; junction bases left unmatched: 16. Germline CDR1 is MDHEN and CDR2 is SYDVKM.

The chain recombines TRBV29-1 with TRBJ1-1; 8 bases line up with TRBD1. The CDR3 has 19 residues. Germline lookup yields CDR1 SQVTM and CDR2 ANQGSEA. V shed 7 bases, J shed 0 bases, and the junction held 22 bases outside the gene matches. CDR3 coding DNA: TGCAGCGCCAGAATAGACAGGGGAAGGGATCTCTCCATGAACACTGAAGCTTTCTTT. Translating it yields CSARIDRGRDLSMNTEAFF.

The chain employs TRBV19 and TRBJ1-4; D is unresolved. The germline CDR1 and CDR2 sequences are LNHDA and SQIVND (reference sequence). V lost 7 bases, J lost 8 bases, and 17 bases lay in between. This CDR3 has 14 amino acids. CDR3 nucleotide sequence: TGTGCCAGTATCTCCGGGAAGAGACCGGAAAAACTGTTTTTT. Amino acid sequence: CASISGKRPEKLFF.

The chain employs TRBV5-4 and TRBJ2-1; 10 nucleotides align to TRBD2. The CDR3 is 15 amino acids. Germline V gives CDR1 SGHNT, CDR2 YYREEE (reference sequence). Trimming removed 4 bases from V and 5 bases from J; junction bases left unmatched: 6. The DNA of the CDR3 is TGTGCCAGCAGCATTACTAGCGGGGTGGACAATGAGCAGTTCTTC. Translated: CASSITSGVDNEQFF.

The V gene is TRBV28, the J gene TRBJ2-1; 7 bases agree with TRBD2. Germline values: CDR1 MDHEN, CDR2 SYDVKM. Unmatched junction bases numbered 9, after V lost 6 bases and J lost 1 base. CDR3 length equals 16 residues. In DNA, the CDR3 is TGTGCCAGCAGCACAAACTCTAGCGGATCCTACAATGAGCAGTTCTTC. Residues: CASSTNSSGSYNEQFF.

V gene TRBV6-1 combines with J gene TRBJ1-5; unclear D gene. Trimming removed 8 bases at V and 4 bases at J, with 12 bases between. CDR3 length: 13 amino acids. Germline CDR1 and CDR2: MNHNS and SASEGT. The CDR3 DNA reads TGTGCCAGCGTTGACACGTTGAATCAGCCCCAGCATTTT. Encoded protein: CASVDTLNQPQHF.

The chain employs TRBV28 and TRBJ1-1; TRBD1 matches 9 bases. Trimming removed 6 bases from V and 4 bases from J; junction bases left unmatched: 18. The CDR3 covers 18 residues. Germline V lookup: CDR1 MDHEN, CDR2 SYDVKM. This CDR3 reads CASRLRDRAPIEGTEAFF. The CDR3 bases are TGTGCCAGCAGACTCCGGGACAGGGCACCCATTGAGGGCACTGAAGCTTTCTTT.

The V gene is TRBV28, the J gene TRBJ1-2, with D perhaps matching TRBD1 (6 bases). The V end was cut by 5 bases, the J end by 2 bases, with 15 bases between. Germline V gene lookup returns CDR1 MDHEN and CDR2 SYDVKM. The CDR3 is 15 amino acids. This CDR3 reads CASSLSTGINYGYTF. In DNA form, the CDR3 reads TGTGCCAGCAGTCTATCTACAGGGATAAACTATGGCTACACCTTC.

The genes are TRBV19 and TRBJ1-6; D possibly corresponds to TRBD1 (6 bases). Per the germline V gene, CDR1 is LNHDA and CDR2 is SQIVND (reference sequence). The CDR3 is 14 amino acids. Trimming took off 5 bases at V and 7 bases at J, with 12 bases between the two ends. CDR3 loop: CASSSQGRNSPLHF. Written as DNA, the CDR3 is TGTGCCAGTAGTTCACAGGGTAGGAATTCACCCCTCCACTTT.

The chain recombines TRBV6-6 with TRBJ2-1; 10 bases map to TRBD1. The CDR3 consists of 14 residues. Per germline, CDR1 MNHNY and CDR2 SVGAGI (reference sequence). The trim removed 6 bases at V and 6 bases at J, leaving 5 bases unmatched. The CDR3 sequence: CASRTGGAANEQFF. In DNA, the CDR3 is TGTGCCAGCAGGACAGGGGGCGCAGCCAATGAGCAGTTCTTC.

The sample holds a few counts of this clone. The genes are TRBV15 and TRBJ2-7, with 9 positions matching TRBD2. Germline V lookup: CDR1 LNHNV, CDR2 YYDKDF (reference sequence). V dropped 0 bases and J dropped 5; count of bases not matched to a gene: 8. This CDR3 region has 16 residues. The CDR3 region is CATSRDLASGDHEQYF. The DNA of the CDR3 is TGTGCCACCAGCAGAGATCTGGCTAGCGGGGACCACGAGCAGTACTTC.

J is TRBJ1-6 and V is TRBV11-2, with 8 nucleotides matching TRBD1. CDR3 length: 20 residues. V gave up 0 bases and J gave up 0 bases; unmatched junction bases: 10. Germline-derived CDR1 and CDR2 are SGHAT and FQNNGV. For the CDR3, the DNA is TGTGCCAGCAGCTTAGACCGGGGACAGGAGGCAAGCTCCTATAATTCACCCCTCCACTTT. Its protein is CASSLDRGQEASSYNSPLHF.

The CDR3 region is CASSPIRAGASIHEQYF. CDR3 DNA: TGTGCCAGCTCACCGATTAGAGCGGGGGCCTCAATTCACGAGCAGTACTTC. The genes are TRBV18 and TRBJ2-7, with 8 positions matching TRBD2. This CDR3 contains 17 residues. V was clipped by 3 bases and J by 5 bases; unmatched bases: 15. CDR1 and CDR2 (germline): KGHSH, LQKENI. The full variable domain, with the rest looked up from reference TRBV18 and TRBJ2-7, is NAGVMQNPRHLVRRRGQEARLRCSPMKGHSHVYWYRQLPEEGLKFMVYLQKENIIDESGMPKERFSAEFPKEGPSILRIQQVVRGDSAAYFCASSPIRAGASIHEQYFGPGTRLTVT.

The sample holds one count of this clone. At one boundary the junction diverges from the germline segment, which might be a read error. This chain joins TRBV6-5 and TRBJ2-3; 15 bases match TRBD2. Germline-derived CDR1 and CDR2 are MNHEY and SVGAGI. The CDR3 spans 15 residues. The CDR3 spells CASSYRTSGGDRQYF. As DNA, the CDR3 is TGTGCCAGCAGTTACCGGACTAGCGGGGGGGATAGGCAGTATTTT.

The chain joins TRBV4-2 to TRBJ2-1, with 9 positions matching TRBD2. V shed 1 base, J shed 7 bases, and the junction held 11 bases outside the gene matches. CDR1 and CDR2 (germline): LGHNA, YNFKEQ. CDR3 length equals 17 residues. The CDR3 coding sequence is TGTGCCAGCAGCCAAGCGGGCGGGGGGGGATATCCTAATGAGCAGTTCTTC. Translation gives CASSQAGGGGYPNEQFF.

This clone was seen more than once but under ten times. The chain joins TRBV5-6 to TRBJ1-5, with D possibly being TRBD1 (6 bases). Germline lookup yields CDR1 SGHDT and CDR2 YYEEEE. The CDR3 contains 12 residues. Trimming removed 0 bases at V and 12 bases at J, with 10 bases between. In nucleotides, the CDR3 is TGTGCCAGCAGCTTGGCGGGGGGGCTCCAGCATTTT. Translation: CASSLAGGLQHF.

V is TRBV6-5 and J is TRBJ1-1, with D perhaps matching TRBD1 (6 bases). V was cut by 2 bases and J by 3 bases, with 10 bases left in between. The CDR3 runs 14 residues. Germline values: CDR1 MNHEY, CDR2 SVGAGI. For the CDR3, the DNA is TGTGCCAGCAGTTACGCAGGACAGTACACTGAAGCTTTCTTT. Translation gives CASSYAGQYTEAFF.

This clone was recorded once. J is TRBJ2-7 and V is TRBV5-1, with D unclear. Trimming removed 0 bases at V and 0 bases at J, with 22 bases between. CDR1 and CDR2 from the germline V gene are SGHRS and YFSETQ. This CDR3 is built from 19 residues. This chain's CDR3 is CASSLGGSRINSNSYEQYF. The CDR3 DNA reads as TGCGCCAGCAGCTTGGGCGGCAGCCGAATAAATAGTAACTCCTACGAGCAGTACTTC.

Concerning this clone itself: The junction differs from germline at one of its ends, possibly a read error. Other DNA variants within this sample encode the same CDR3. The chain has TRBV4-1 and TRBJ1-6, with a possible D match to TRBD1 (6 bases). Germline V gene sequence: CDR1 MGHRA, CDR2 YSYEKL. CDR3 length: 16 residues. CDR3 region: CASSQAGQGNNSPLHF. The CDR3 region has the DNA TGCGCCAGCAGCCAAGCGGGGCAGGGGAATAATTCCCCCCTCCACTTT.

The gene calls are TRBV29-1 and TRBJ1-5, with a tentative D call TRBD1 (6 bases). V lost 8 bases, J lost 11 bases, and 22 bases lay in between. Germline V CDR1 and CDR2: SQVTM, ANQGSEA. The CDR3 is 13 amino acids. CDR3 nucleotide sequence: TGCAGCCCTCCCTCCGGGGGCCGGGGGGCCCAGCATTTT. It yields the protein CSPPSGGRGAQHF.